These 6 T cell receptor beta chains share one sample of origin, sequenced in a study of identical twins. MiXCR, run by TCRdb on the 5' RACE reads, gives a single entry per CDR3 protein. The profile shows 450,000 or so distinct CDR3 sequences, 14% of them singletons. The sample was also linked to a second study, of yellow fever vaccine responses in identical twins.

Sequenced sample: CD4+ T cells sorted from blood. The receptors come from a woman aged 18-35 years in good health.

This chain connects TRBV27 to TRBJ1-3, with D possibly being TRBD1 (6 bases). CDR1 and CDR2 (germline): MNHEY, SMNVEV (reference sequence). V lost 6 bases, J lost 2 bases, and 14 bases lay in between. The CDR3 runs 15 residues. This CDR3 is CASRKRGGAGNTIYF. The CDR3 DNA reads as TGTGCCAGCAGGAAGCGAGGGGGGGCTGGAAACACCATATATTTT.

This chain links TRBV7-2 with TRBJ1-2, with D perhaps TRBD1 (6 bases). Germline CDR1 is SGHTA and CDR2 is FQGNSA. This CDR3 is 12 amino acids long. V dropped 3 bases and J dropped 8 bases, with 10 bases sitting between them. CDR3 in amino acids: CASSFNRVGYTF. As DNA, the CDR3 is TGTGCCAGCAGCTTCAACAGGGTCGGCTACACCTTC.

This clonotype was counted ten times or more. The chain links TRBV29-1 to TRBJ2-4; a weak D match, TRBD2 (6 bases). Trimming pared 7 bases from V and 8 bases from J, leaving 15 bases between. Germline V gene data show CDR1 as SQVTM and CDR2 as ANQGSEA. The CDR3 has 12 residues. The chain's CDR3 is CSAEEGTDIQYF. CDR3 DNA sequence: TGCAGCGCTGAGGAGGGTACGGACATTCAGTACTTC.

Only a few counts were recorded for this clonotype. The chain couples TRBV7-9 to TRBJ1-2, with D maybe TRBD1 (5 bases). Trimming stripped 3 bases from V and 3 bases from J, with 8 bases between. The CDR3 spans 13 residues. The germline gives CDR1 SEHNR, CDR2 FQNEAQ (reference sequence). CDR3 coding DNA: TGTGCCAGCAGCTTGGGGGAGTACTATGGCTACACCTTC. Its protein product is CASSLGEYYGYTF.

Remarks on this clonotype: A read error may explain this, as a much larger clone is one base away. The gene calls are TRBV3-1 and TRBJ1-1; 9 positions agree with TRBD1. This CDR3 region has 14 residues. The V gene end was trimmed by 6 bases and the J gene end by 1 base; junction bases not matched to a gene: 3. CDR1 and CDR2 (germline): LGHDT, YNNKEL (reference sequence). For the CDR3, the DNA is TGTGCCAGCAGTACAGGGGGCGAGAACACTGAAGCTTTCTTT. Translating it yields CASSTGGENTEAFF.

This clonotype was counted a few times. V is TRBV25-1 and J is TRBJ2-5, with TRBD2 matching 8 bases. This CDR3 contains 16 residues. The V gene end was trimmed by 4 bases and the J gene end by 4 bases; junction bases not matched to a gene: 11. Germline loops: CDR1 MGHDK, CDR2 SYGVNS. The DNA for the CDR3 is TGTGCCAGCAGTGTCACTCGGGGGGGCAGGGGAGAGACCCAGTACTTC. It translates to CASSVTRGGRGETQYF.